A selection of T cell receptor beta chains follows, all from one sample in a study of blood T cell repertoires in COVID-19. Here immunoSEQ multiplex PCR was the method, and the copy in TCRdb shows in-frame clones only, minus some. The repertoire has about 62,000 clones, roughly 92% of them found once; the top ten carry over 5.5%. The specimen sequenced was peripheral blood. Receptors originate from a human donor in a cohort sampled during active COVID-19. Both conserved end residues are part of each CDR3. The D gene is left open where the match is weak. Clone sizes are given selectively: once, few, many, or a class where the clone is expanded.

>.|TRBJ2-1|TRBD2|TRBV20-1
TGCAGTGCCAGTAGCGGGAGTGGTTACAATGAGCAGTTCTTC
CSASSGSGYNEQFF
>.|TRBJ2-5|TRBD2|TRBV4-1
TGCGCCAGCAGCCAAGATGGACTAGGGGTGACCCAGTACTTC
CASSQDGLGVTQYF
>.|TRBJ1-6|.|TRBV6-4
TGTGCCAGCAGTGACGGCAGTTATAATTCACCCCTCCACTTT
CASSDGSYNSPLHF
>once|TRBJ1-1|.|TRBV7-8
TGTGCCAGCAGCTTAGCAGGGGTGAACACTGAAGCTTTCTTT
CASSLAGVNTEAFF
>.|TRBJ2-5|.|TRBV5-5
TGTGCCAGCAGCTTTAAAAACAGGGACCAAGAGACCCAGTACTTC
CASSFKNRDQETQYF
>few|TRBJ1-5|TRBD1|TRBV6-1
TGTGCCAGCAGTGAAGCCCGGGACAGGTCAAATCAGCCCCAGCATTTT
CASSEARDRSNQPQHF
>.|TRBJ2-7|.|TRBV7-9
TGTGCCAGCAGCAAGACGACAGACAACGAGCAGTACTTC
CASSKTTDNEQYF
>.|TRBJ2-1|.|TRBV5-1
TGCGCCAGCAGCTTTGGGGGGTTTAATGAGCAGTTCTTC
CASSFGGFNEQFF
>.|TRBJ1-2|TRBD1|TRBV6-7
TGTGCCAGCAGTTATGACAGGGTTGGCTACACCTTC
CASSYDRVGYTF
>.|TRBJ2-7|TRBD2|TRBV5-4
TGTGCCAGCAGCTTTACGGGAGGGGAGTCCTACGAGCAGTACTTC
CASSFTGGESYEQYF
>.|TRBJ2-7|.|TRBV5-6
TGTGCCAGCAGCGCCGGGACAAACGAGCAGTACTTC
CASSAGTNEQYF
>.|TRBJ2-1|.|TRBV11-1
TGTGCCAGCAGCACCAGGGCCCAGGGTGATGAGCAGTTCTTC
CASSTRAQGDEQFF
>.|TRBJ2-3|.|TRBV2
TGTGCCAGCAGTGATTCGGGATTTACCATTTTAGATACGCAGTATTTT
CASSDSGFTILDTQYF
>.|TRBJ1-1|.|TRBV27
TGTGCCAGCAGTTTAAGGGGCAGGTCTGAAGCTTTCTTT
CASSLRGRSEAFF
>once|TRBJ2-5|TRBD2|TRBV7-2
TGTGCCAGCAGCTTAGTGGTCGGGAGGGATGGTGGGACCCAGTACTTC
CASSLVVGRDGGTQYF
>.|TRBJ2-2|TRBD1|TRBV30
TGTGCCTGGGACAGGGGCCTCCCGAACACCGGGGAGCTGTTTTTT
CAWDRGLPNTGELFF
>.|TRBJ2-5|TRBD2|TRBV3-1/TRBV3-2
TGTGCCAGCAGAGCTGGGGAGGGACGTTTAGGGACCCAGTACTTC
CASRAGEGRLGTQYF
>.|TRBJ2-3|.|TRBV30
TGTGCCTGGAGTGCCTCTTATACGCAGTATTTT
CAWSASYTQYF
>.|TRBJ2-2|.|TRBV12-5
TGTGCTAGTGGTTTGGTACACGGGGAGCTGTTTTTT
CASGLVHGELFF
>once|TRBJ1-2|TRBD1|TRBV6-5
TGTGCCAGCAGTTACGGGACAGGCAACTATGGCTACACCTTC
CASSYGTGNYGYTF
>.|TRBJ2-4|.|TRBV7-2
TGTGCCAGCAGCTTAGTCCGGACAGTGAAAAACATTCAGTACTTC
CASSLVRTVKNIQYF
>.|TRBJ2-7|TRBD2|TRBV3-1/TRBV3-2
TGTGCCAGCAGCCAAGATTTAACTAGCGGGGTTTACGAGCAGTACTTC
CASSQDLTSGVYEQYF
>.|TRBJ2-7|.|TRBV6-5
TGTGCCAGCAGTTACTCCCGGGTCACCGAGCAGTACTTC
CASSYSRVTEQYF
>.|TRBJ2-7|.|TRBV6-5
TGTGCCAGCAGGAGACGGCCGGAGACCTACGAGCAGTACTTC
CASRRRPETYEQYF
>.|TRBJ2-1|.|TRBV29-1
TGCAGCGGCGCAACTGGGGCGGAAATTTACAATGAGCAGTTCTTC
CSGATGAEIYNEQFF
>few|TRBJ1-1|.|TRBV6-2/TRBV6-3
TGTGCCAGCAGTCCCCAGGGGCTGGTCACTGAAGCTTTCTTT
CASSPQGLVTEAFF
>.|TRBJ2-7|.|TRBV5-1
TGCGCCAGCAGCTTAGGAACTATCTACGAGCAGTACTTC
CASSLGTIYEQYF